These 19 T cell receptor beta chains were all obtained from the same sample, sequenced in a study of blood T cell repertoires in COVID-19 (dated by TCRdb to 2018 to 2020). The library was obtained by the immunoSEQ multiplex PCR assay. TCRdb holds this immuneACCESS table with in-frame rearrangements only. Some clones are missing; in checked studies, unresolved V genes explain under half, and the rest has no known cause. This sample is represented by 150,000 to 200,000 clones; roughly 84% of them were singletons. About an eighth of the sample is held by the ten biggest clonotypes. The material sequenced was PBMCs or T cells enriched from blood (not recorded which). The receptor source for this set is a woman aged 55-75 years who had recovered from COVID-19.

This clone was observed many times. At one end, the junction sequence differs from germline, possibly due to a read error. The chain employs TRBV2 and TRBJ1-3; D possibly corresponds to TRBD1 (6 bases). The CDR3 sequence is 17 residues long. Germline CDR1 and CDR2: SNHLY and FYNNEI. The CDR3 region has the DNA TGTGCCAGCAGAGAAGGCGGGGGCACCAGCTCTGGAAACACCATATATTTT. It translates to CASREGGGTSSGNTIYF.

The chain has TRBV7-8 and TRBJ2-3, with 9 bases aligning to TRBD1. The V and J ends lost 5 bases and 3 bases, in that order; junction bases with no gene match: 6. Germline loops: CDR1 SGHVS, CDR2 FQNEAQ. The CDR3 is made up of 15 amino acids. CDR3 in DNA: TGTGCCAGCAGCATAGGACAGGGGAGGACAGATACGCAGTATTTT. It specifies CASSIGQGRTDTQYF.

V is TRBV19 and J is TRBJ1-1; D might be TRBD1 (5 bases). This CDR3 comprises 13 residues. The germline V and J ends were trimmed by 9 bases and 4 bases, with 15 bases remaining between them. From germline, CDR1 is LNHDA and CDR2 SQIVND (reference sequence). The CDR3, as DNA: TGTGCCAGCCAGGGCCAGGGTGGCACTGAAGCTTTCTTT. Translated, it gives CASQGQGGTEAFF.

The chain links TRBV30 to TRBJ2-3; possible D gene TRBD1, 6 bases. Germline V gives CDR1 GTSNPN, CDR2 SVGIG (reference sequence). Trimming pared 0 bases from V and 0 bases from J, leaving 13 bases between. This CDR3 contains 16 residues. The CDR3 protein is CAWSVQWGLSTDTQYF. The CDR3 bases are TGTGCCTGGAGTGTACAATGGGGGCTGAGCACAGATACGCAGTATTTT.

This clone came up once. The V call is TRBV19, the J call TRBJ2-1; 10 positions match TRBD1. The length of the CDR3 is 14 residues. CDR1 is LNHDA, CDR2 SQIVND, per germline (reference sequence). With V trimmed by 5 bases and J by 7 bases, 5 bases remained unmatched. The CDR3 here is CASSSRQGANEQFF. CDR3 nucleotide sequence: TGTGCCAGTAGTTCCCGACAGGGGGCTAATGAGCAGTTCTTC.

This clone was observed a few times. The CDR3, as DNA: TGTGCCAGCAGCTTAGCAGGGACACCCGAAGCTTTCTTT. Translation gives CASSLAGTPEAFF. The rearrangement uses TRBV7-9 and TRBJ1-1; tentatively, D is TRBD1 (6 bases). Trimming took off 0 bases at V and 8 bases at J, with 10 bases between the two ends. This CDR3 has 13 residues. Germline V gives CDR1 SEHNR, CDR2 FQNEAQ (reference sequence).

The V call is TRBV29-1, the J call TRBJ1-1; D is unresolved. The CDR3 is 11 amino acids. CDR1 and CDR2 from the germline V gene are SQVTM and ANQGSEA. V lost 4 bases and J lost 4, with 7 bases in between. The CDR3 bases are TGCAGCGTTGCAGTTACCACTGAAGCTTTCTTT. Its protein is CSVAVTTEAFF.

This clone has a handful of counts. V gene TRBV29-1 combines with J gene TRBJ1-2; D is perhaps TRBD1 (5 bases). This CDR3 has 12 amino acids. Germline V lookup: CDR1 SQVTM, CDR2 ANQGSEA. Trimming took 5 bases from V and 5 from J, leaving 12 bases between them. CDR3 protein: CSVSGGGYGYTF. CDR3 DNA sequence: TGCAGCGTTTCCGGCGGGGGGTATGGCTACACCTTC.

The J gene is TRBJ1-6, the V gene TRBV7-9, with D maybe TRBD1 (6 bases). Per germline, CDR1 SEHNR and CDR2 FQNEAQ (reference sequence). V lost 5 bases, J lost 7 bases, and 12 bases lay in between. CDR3 length equals 14 residues. The CDR3 region is CASSLHRENSPLHF. In nucleotides, the CDR3 is TGTGCCAGCAGCCTGCACAGGGAGAATTCACCCCTCCACTTT.

The chain combines TRBV15 with TRBJ1-4; D call uncertain. Trimming left V 0 bases short and J 1 base short, with 9 bases between. Germline loops: CDR1 LNHNV, CDR2 YYDKDF (reference sequence). CDR3 length: 16 residues. DNA of the CDR3: TGTGCCACCAGCAGAGATCGGGGTATAACTAATGAAAAACTGTTTTTT. Its translation is CATSRDRGITNEKLFF.

The CDR3 protein is CASSRGLAGDAGELFF. CDR3 in DNA: TGTGCCAGCAGCAGGGGACTAGCGGGGGACGCCGGGGAGCTGTTTTTT. The chain has TRBV5-6 and TRBJ2-2; TRBD2 matches 14 bases. Germline CDR1 SGHDT, CDR2 YYEEEE. The V segment lost 4 bases and the J segment 6 bases; nucleotides outside the gene matches: 5. The CDR3 is made up of 16 amino acids.

The chain carries TRBV7-8 and TRBJ2-4, with TRBD1 identical over 12 bases. This CDR3 comprises 23 residues. Trimming at V came to 5 bases and at J to 0 bases, leaving 23 bases not matched to a gene. Per germline, CDR1 SGHVS and CDR2 FQNEAQ. CDR3 in DNA: TGTGCCAGCAGCCAAACCACTGGGACAGGGGGCGTTAAGGGATCTTTAGCCAAAAACATTCAGTACTTC. Residues: CASSQTTGTGGVKGSLAKNIQYF.

The chain links TRBV5-6 to TRBJ1-4, with 9 bases identical to TRBD1. The CDR3 spans 15 residues. With V trimmed by 0 bases and J by 5 bases, 2 bases remained unmatched. Germline V gives CDR1 SGHDT, CDR2 YYEEEE. The CDR3 loop is CASSLVGQGNEKLFF. The CDR3 bases are TGTGCCAGCAGCTTGGTGGGACAGGGAAATGAAAAACTGTTTTTT.

This sequence joins TRBV5-6 and TRBJ1-2, with TRBD1 as a possible D gene (5 bases). CDR3 length equals 15 residues. Germline V CDR1 and CDR2: SGHDT, YYEEEE. Between the trimmed V and J ends, which lost 4 bases and 7 bases, there was a span of 20 bases. The CDR3 region has the DNA TGTGCCAGCAGCGATATAAGGGCGGGGCTGGCTGGCTACACCTTC. Translating it yields CASSDIRAGLAGYTF.

The rearrangement links TRBV5-1 to TRBJ1-6, with 8 bases aligning to TRBD1. The CDR3 is made up of 15 amino acids. CDR1 is SGHRS and CDR2 is YFSETQ in the germline V gene. J lost 8 bases, V lost 0 bases, and 4 bases had no gene match. The CDR3 coding sequence is TGCGCCAGCAGCTTGGCGGGACAGGTAGATTCACCCCTCCACTTT. Amino acids: CASSLAGQVDSPLHF.

The rearrangement links TRBV10-3 to TRBJ2-7; D not resolved. CDR3 length: 17 residues. Trimming stripped 9 bases from V and 2 bases from J, with 26 bases between. The germline gives CDR1 ENHRY, CDR2 SYGVKD. The CDR3 DNA sequence: TGTGCCATAAGATCAGGCTCGTTATACGATTCTCCCTACGAGCAGTACTTC. Residues: CAIRSGSLYDSPYEQYF.

The chain combines TRBV2 with TRBJ1-2, with 9 bases fitting TRBD1. The length of the CDR3 is 15 residues. Trimming cost V 3 bases and J 4 bases; bases outside gene matches: 6. Germline V CDR1 and CDR2: SNHLY, FYNNEI. CDR3 DNA sequence: TGTGCCAGCAGTGATTCCGACAGGGGGATCTATGGCTACACCTTC. Its protein is CASSDSDRGIYGYTF.

A single count supports this clone. Other nucleotide sequences in the sample specify the same CDR3. The chain joins TRBV3-1 (or the pseudogene TRBV3-2) to TRBJ2-2; 8 bases match TRBD2. The CDR3 length is 16 residues. The ends lost 1 base at V and 1 base at J; junction bases unmatched: 2. Looked up from germline, CDR1 is LGHDT and CDR2 is YNNKEL (reference sequence). In nucleotides, the CDR3 is TGTGCCAGCAGCCAAGGTCTAGCGGGGAACACCGGGGAGCTGTTTTTT. It translates to CASSQGLAGNTGELFF.

This clone was recorded a few times. The chain links TRBV9 to TRBJ1-1; D ambiguous. Between the trimmed V and J ends, which lost 3 bases and 4 bases, there was a span of 13 bases. The CDR3 spans 14 residues. Looked up from germline, CDR1 is SGDLS and CDR2 is YYNGEE. The CDR3 DNA is TGTGCCAGCAGCGGATCCCTTGAGGGCACTGAAGCTTTCTTT. Residues: CASSGSLEGTEAFF.